This TCR beta chain was recovered during a study of blood T cell repertoires in COVID-19. Study information: COVID-19 samples, acute and convalescent, were from the United States, Italy and Spain. PBMCs, B-cell-depleted T cells, or T cells were the source of the cDNA or gDNA that made up the material.

From germline, CDR1 is MNHEY and CDR2 SVGAGI. The CDR3 consists of 11 residues. Trimming shortened V by 6 bases and J by 6 bases, and 3 bases separated the two germline ends. Assay: immunoSEQ multiplex PCR; the TCRdb copy retains only in-frame clones and omits some. The sample yields approximately 92,000 clones, 86% seen once. The gene calls are TRBV6-5 and TRBJ1-6; D is undetermined. The sample was peripheral blood. This TCR was sampled from a woman aged 55-70 years in a cohort sampled during active or convalescent COVID-19. CDR3 DNA sequence: TGTGCCAGCAGGAGTAATTCACCCCTCCACTTT. Translation: CASRSNSPLHF.